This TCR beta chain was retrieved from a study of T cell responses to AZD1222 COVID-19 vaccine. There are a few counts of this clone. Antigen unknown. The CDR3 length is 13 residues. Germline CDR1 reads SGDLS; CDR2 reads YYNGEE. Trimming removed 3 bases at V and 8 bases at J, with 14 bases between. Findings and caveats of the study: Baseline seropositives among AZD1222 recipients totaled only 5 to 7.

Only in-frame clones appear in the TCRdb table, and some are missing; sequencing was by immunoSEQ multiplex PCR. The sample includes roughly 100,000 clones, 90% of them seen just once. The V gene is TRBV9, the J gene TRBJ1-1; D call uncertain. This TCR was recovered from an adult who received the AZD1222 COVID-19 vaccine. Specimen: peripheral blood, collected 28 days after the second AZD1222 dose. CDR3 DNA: TGTGCCAGCAGCGAACCCCGGGAGTCCGAAGCTTTCTTT. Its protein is CASSEPRESEAFF.